These T cell receptor beta chains were read from a single sample in a study of blood T cell repertoires in COVID-19. The repertoire was sequenced with immunoSEQ multiplex PCR; TCRdb's copy has only in-frame clones and lacks some. The sample has around 60,000 clones, roughly four fifths seen once. The sample consisted of peripheral blood. The receptors were gathered from a man older than 75 with acute or convalescent COVID-19. Each CDR3 is given with its conserved first and last residue. Each record gives: D gene, clone size, J gene, V gene, CDR3 length, CDR3 DNA, CDR3 protein. A D gene is named only where the DNA matches it firmly. The listing skips clone size in some rows; elsewhere it reads once, few, many or a size class.

TRBD2	NA	TRBJ2-3	TRBV9	17	TGTGCCAGCAGCAAAGGCTATAGCGGGGGGCTTGGAGATACGCAGTATTTT	CASSKGYSGGLGDTQYF
TRBD1	NA	TRBJ1-5	TRBV7-2	15	TGTGCCAGCAGCTTACGGACAGGCCTCAATCAGCCCCAGCATTTT	CASSLRTGLNQPQHF
NA	once	TRBJ1-6	TRBV12-3/TRBV12-4	13	TGTGCCAGCGGCACCCTTATCCGATCACCCCTCCACTTT	CASGTLIRSPLHF
TRBD2	NA	TRBJ2-1	TRBV11-2	15	TGTGCCAGCAGTTATAGCGGGGGCCACGACAATGAGCAGTTCTTC	CASSYSGGHDNEQFF
TRBD1	few	TRBJ2-5	TRBV7-9	15	TGTGCCAGCAGCGCAGGGACAGGGGCACAAGAGACCCAGTACTTC	CASSAGTGAQETQYF
NA	NA	TRBJ1-5	TRBV6-6	13	TGTGCCAGCAGTCGATCAGGGGATCAGCCCCAGCATTTT	CASSRSGDQPQHF
NA	NA	TRBJ1-1	TRBV7-3	15	TGTGCCAGCAGCTTAACGTCAGGGGTGAACACTGAAGCTTTCTTT	CASSLTSGVNTEAFF
NA	few	TRBJ2-5	TRBV18	14	TGTGCCAGCTCACCCGGCCAGGGGCAAGAGACCCAGTACTTC	CASSPGQGQETQYF
NA	NA	TRBJ2-1	TRBV5-1	18	TGCGCCAGCAGCTTAAACCCCGGACAGTCGAGCTCCTACAATGAGCAGTTCTTC	CASSLNPGQSSSYNEQFF
TRBD2	NA	TRBJ2-5	TRBV6-5	14	TGTGCCAGCAACAAAGCGGGGAGACAAGAGACCCAGTACTTC	CASNKAGRQETQYF
NA	NA	TRBJ1-3	TRBV30	15	TGTGCCTGGAGCAGAGACCTGACGGGGGGAAACACCATATATTTT	CAWSRDLTGGNTIYF
NA	NA	TRBJ2-3	TRBV2	12	TGTGCCAGCAGTGCGTCGACAGATACGCAGTATTTT	CASSASTDTQYF